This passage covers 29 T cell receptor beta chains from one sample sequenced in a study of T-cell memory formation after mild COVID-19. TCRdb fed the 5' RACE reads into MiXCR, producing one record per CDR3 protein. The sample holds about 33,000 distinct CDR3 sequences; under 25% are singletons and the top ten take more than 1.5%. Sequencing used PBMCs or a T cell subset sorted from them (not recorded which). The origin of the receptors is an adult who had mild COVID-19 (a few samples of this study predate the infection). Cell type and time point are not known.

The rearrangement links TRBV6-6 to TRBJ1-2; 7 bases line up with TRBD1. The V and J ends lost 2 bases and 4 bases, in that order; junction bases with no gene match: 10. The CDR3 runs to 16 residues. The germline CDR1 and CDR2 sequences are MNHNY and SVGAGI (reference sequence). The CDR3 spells CASSYGTVDRIYGYTF. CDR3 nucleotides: TGTGCCAGCAGTTACGGGACAGTTGATCGAATCTATGGCTACACCTTC.

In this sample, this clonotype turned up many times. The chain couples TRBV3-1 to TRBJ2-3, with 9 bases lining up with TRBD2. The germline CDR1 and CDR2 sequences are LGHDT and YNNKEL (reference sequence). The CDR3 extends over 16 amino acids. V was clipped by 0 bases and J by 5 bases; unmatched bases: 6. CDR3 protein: CASSQDSSGAIDTQYF. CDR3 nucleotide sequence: TGTGCCAGCAGCCAAGATTCTAGCGGGGCTATAGATACGCAGTATTTT.

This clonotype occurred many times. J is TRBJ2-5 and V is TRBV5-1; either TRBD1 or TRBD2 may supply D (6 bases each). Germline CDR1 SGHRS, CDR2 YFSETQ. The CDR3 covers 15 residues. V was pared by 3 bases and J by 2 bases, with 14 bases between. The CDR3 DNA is TGCGCCAGCAGCTGGAGGGGGGACTTTCAAGAGACCCAGTACTTC. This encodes CASSWRGDFQETQYF.

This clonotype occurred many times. The CDR3 loop reads CASSLAYRGTYEQYF. CDR3 nucleotides: TGTGCCAGCAGCTTAGCCTATAGGGGGACCTACGAGCAGTACTTC. The chain employs TRBV7-9 and TRBJ2-7; possibly TRBD1 for D (6 bases). Trimming took 0 bases from V and 2 from J, leaving 11 bases between them. Germline V CDR1 and CDR2: SEHNR, FQNEAQ (reference sequence). The CDR3 runs 15 residues.

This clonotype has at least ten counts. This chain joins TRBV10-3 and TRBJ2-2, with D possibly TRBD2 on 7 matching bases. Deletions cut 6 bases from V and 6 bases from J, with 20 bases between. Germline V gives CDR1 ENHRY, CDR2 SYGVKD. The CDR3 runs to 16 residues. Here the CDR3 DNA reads TGTGCCATCAGCCCGAACTCCGCGGGGGCCTCCGGGGAGCTGTTTTTT. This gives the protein CAISPNSAGASGELFF.

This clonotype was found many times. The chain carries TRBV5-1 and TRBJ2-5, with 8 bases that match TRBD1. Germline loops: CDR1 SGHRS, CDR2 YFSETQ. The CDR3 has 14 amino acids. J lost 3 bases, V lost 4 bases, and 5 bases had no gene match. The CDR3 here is CASSPDRVKETQYF. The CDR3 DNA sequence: TGCGCCAGCAGCCCGGACAGGGTTAAAGAGACCCAGTACTTC.

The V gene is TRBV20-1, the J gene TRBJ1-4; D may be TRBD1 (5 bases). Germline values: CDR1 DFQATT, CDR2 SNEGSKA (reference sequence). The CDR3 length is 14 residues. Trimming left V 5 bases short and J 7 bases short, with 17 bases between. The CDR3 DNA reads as TGCAGTGCTCCAACAAACGGCGGGGGTGAAAAACTGTTTTTT. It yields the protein CSAPTNGGGEKLFF.

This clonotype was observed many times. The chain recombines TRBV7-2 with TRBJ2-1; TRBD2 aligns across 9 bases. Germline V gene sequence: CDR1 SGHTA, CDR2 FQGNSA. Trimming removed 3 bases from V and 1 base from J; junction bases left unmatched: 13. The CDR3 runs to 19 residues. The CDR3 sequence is CASSLAWASGIGSYNEQFF. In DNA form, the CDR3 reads TGTGCCAGCAGCTTGGCTTGGGCTAGCGGGATCGGTTCCTACAATGAGCAGTTCTTC.

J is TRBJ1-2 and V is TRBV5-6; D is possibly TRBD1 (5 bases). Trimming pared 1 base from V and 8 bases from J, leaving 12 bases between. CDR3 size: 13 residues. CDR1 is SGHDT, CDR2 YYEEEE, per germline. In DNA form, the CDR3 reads TGTGCCAGCAGCTTGCAGCAGGGTGTAGGCTACACCTTC. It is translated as CASSLQQGVGYTF.

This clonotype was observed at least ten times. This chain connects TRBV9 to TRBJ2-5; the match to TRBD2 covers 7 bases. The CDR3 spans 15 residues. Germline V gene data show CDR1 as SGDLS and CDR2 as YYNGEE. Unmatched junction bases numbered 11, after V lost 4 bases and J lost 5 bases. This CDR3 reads CASSFGTIVGETQYF. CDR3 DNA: TGTGCCAGCAGCTTCGGGACTATCGTGGGGGAGACCCAGTACTTC.

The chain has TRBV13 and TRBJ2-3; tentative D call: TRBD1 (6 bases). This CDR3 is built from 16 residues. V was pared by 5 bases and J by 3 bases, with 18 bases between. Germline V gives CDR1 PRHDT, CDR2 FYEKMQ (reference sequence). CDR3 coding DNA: TGTGCCAGCAGCCTACAACATGGCAGGGGTACAGATACGCAGTATTTT. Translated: CASSLQHGRGTDTQYF.

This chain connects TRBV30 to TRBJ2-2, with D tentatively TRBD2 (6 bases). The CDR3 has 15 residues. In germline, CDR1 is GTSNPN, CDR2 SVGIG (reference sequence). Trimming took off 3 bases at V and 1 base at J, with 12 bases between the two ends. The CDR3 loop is CAWRTWGVNTGELFF. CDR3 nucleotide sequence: TGTGCCTGGAGGACCTGGGGGGTGAACACCGGGGAGCTGTTTTTT.

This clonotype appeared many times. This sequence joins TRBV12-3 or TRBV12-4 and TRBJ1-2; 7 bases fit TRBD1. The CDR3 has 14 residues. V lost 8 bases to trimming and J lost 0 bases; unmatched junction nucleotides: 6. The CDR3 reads CASGGTAANYGYTF. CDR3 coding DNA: TGTGCCAGCGGGGGGACAGCAGCTAACTATGGCTACACCTTC.

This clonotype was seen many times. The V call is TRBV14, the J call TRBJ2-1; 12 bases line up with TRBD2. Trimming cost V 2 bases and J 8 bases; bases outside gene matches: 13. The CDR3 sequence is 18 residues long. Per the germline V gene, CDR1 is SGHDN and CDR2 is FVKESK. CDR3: CASSQTMRLAGGPDEQFF. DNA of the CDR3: TGTGCCAGCAGCCAAACGATGAGGCTAGCGGGAGGGCCCGATGAGCAGTTCTTC.

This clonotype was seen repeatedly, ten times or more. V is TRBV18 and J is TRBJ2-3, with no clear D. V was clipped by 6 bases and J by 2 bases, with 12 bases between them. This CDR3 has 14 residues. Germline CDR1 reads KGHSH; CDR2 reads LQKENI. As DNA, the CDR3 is TGTGCCAGCTCCTCGAACTGGCCCACAGATACGCAGTATTTT. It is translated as CASSSNWPTDTQYF.

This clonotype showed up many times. Here the CDR3 DNA reads TGTGCCACCAGTGACCAGACCAGGTCGGTCTACGAGCAGTACTTC. Protein: CATSDQTRSVYEQYF. V is TRBV24-1 and J is TRBJ2-7, with D uncertain. The CDR3 spans 15 residues. CDR1 and CDR2 from the germline V gene are KGHDR and SFDVKD. Trimming left V 4 bases short and J 3 bases short, with 15 bases between.

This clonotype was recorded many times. Here the CDR3 reads CSAFRGLAYEQYF. CDR3 DNA: TGCAGTGCATTCCGGGGACTAGCCTACGAGCAGTACTTC. V gene TRBV20-1 combines with J gene TRBJ2-7, with 8 bases fitting TRBD2. The CDR3 covers 13 residues. V dropped 6 bases and J dropped 2; count of bases not matched to a gene: 6. The germline V gene has CDR1 DFQATT and CDR2 SNEGSKA (reference sequence).

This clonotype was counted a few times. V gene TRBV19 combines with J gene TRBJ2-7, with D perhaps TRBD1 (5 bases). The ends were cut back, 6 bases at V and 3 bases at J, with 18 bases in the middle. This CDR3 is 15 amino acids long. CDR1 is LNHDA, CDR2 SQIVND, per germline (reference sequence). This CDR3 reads CASRLGAQGRYEQYF. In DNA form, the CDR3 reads TGTGCCAGTAGATTGGGCGCCCAGGGTCGCTACGAGCAGTACTTC.

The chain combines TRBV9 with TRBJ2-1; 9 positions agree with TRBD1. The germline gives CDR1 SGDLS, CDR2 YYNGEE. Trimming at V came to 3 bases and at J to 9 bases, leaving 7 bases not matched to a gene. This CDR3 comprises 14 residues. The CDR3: CASSGQQGAGEQFF. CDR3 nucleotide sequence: TGTGCCAGCAGCGGTCAACAGGGGGCCGGTGAGCAGTTCTTC.

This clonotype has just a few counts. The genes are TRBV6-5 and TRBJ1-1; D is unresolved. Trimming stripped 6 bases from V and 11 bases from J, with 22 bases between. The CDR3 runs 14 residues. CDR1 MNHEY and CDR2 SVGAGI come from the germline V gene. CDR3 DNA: TGTGCCAGCAGCCCCGACCTAGGAGGGCTAGAGGCTTTCTTT. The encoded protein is CASSPDLGGLEAFF.

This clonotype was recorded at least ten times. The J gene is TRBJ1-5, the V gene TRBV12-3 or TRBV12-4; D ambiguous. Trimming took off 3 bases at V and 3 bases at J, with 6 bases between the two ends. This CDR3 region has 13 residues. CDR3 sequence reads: CASSLGYNQPQHF. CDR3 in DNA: TGTGCCAGCAGTTTGGGCTACAATCAGCCCCAGCATTTT.

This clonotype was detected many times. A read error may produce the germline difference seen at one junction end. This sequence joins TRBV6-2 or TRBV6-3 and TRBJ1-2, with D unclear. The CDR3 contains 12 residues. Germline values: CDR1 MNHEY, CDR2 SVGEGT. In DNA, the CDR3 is TGTGCCAGCAGTGACTCGTCCTATGGCTACACCTTC. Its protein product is CASSDSSYGYTF.

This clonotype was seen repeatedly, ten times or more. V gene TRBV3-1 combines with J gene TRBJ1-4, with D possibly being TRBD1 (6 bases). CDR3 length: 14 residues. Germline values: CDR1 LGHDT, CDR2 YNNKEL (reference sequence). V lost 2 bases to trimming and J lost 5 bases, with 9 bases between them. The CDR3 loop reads CASSQKGVNEKLFF. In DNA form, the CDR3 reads TGTGCCAGCAGCCAAAAGGGGGTGAATGAAAAACTGTTTTTT. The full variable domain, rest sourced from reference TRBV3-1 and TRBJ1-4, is DTAVSQTPKYLVTQMGNDKSIKCEQNLGHDTMYWYKQDSKKFLKIMFSYNNKELIINETVPNRFSPKSPDKAHLNLHINSLELGDSAVYFCASSQKGVNEKLFFGSGTQLSVL.

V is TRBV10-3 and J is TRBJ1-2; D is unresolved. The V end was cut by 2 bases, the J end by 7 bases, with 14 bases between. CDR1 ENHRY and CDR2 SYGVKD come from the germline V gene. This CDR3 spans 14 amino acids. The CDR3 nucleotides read TGTGCCATCAGTGAGGTTCCTTGGAGTGGTGGCTACACCTTC. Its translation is CAISEVPWSGGYTF.

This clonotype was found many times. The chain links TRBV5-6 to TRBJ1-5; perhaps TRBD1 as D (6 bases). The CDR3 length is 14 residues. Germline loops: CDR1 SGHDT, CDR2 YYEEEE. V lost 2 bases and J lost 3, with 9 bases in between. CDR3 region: CASSLQGPNQPQHF. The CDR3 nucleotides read TGTGCCAGCAGCTTACAGGGACCCAATCAGCCCCAGCATTTT. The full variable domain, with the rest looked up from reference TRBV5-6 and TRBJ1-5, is DAGVTQSPTHLIKTRGQQVTLRCSPKSGHDTVSWYQQALGQGPQFIFQYYEEEERQRGNFPDRFSGHQFPNYSSELNVNALLLGDSALYLCASSLQGPNQPQHFGDGTRLSIL.

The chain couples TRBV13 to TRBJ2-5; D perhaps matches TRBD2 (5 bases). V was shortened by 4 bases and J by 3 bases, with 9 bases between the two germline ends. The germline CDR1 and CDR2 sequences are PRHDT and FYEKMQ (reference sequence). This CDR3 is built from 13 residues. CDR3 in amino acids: CASSSIGEETQYF. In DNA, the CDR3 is TGTGCCAGCAGCTCTATCGGGGAAGAGACCCAGTACTTC.

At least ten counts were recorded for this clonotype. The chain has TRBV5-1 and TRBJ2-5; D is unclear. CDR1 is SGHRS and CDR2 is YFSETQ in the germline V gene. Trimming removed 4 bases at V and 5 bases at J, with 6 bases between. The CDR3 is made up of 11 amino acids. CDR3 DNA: TGCGCCAGCAGCGAACGGGAGACCCAGTACTTC. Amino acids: CASSERETQYF.

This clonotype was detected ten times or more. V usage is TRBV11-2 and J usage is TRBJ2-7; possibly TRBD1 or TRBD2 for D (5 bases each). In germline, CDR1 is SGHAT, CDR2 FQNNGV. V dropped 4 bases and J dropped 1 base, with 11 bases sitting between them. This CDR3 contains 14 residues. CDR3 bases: TGTGCCAGCAGCTCGGGGACGGGTTCCTACGAGCAGTACTTC. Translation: CASSSGTGSYEQYF.

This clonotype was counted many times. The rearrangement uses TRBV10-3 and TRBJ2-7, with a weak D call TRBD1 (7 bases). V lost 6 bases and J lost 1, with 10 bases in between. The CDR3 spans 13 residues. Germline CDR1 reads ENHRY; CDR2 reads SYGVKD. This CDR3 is CAIRAGQSYEQYF. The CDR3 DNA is TGTGCCATCAGGGCGGGACAGTCCTACGAGCAGTACTTC.